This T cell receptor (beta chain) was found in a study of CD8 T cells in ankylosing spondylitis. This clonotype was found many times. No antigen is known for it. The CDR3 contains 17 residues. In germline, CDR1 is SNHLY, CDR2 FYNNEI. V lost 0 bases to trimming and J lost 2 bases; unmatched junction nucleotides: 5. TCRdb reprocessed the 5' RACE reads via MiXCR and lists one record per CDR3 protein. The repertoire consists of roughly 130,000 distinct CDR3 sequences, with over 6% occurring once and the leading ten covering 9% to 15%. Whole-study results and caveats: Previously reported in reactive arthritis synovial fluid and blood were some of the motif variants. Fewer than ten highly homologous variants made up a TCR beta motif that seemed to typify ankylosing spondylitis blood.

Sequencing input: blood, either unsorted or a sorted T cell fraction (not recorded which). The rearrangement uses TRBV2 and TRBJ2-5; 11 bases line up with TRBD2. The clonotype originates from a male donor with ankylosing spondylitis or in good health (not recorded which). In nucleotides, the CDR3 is TGTGCCAGCAGTGAAGCTGTGGGGACTAGCGGACAAGAGACCCAGTACTTC. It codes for CASSEAVGTSGQETQYF.